This TCR beta chain was profiled in a study of T cells in Graves' hyperthyroidism and ophthalmopathy. This CDR3 is built from 14 residues. Between the trimmed V and J ends, which lost 10 bases and 4 bases, there was a span of 17 bases. This clonotype was seen a handful of times. RNA transcripts served as the template for amplifying TCR beta CDR3 regions. The TCR CDR3 first-round RT-PCR relied on the HTBI primer set. A single record per CDR3 protein comes from TCRdb applying MiXCR to the multiplex PCR reads. The sample holds a few hundred thousand distinct CDR3 sequences; about a sixth are singletons and the top ten take around 3.5%.

The J gene is TRBJ2-1, the V gene TRBV12-3 or TRBV12-4, with TRBD1 as a possible D gene (8 bases). Input material: blood. The sequence was obtained from a woman aged 40 to 50 with Graves' ophthalmopathy. The CDR3 sequence is CAIGGTGVYNEQFF. The CDR3 DNA reads TGTGCCATCGGGGGGACAGGCGTTTACAATGAGCAGTTCTTC.